This record looks at one T cell receptor (beta chain) sequence and its context. Its antigen remains unidentified. Using triplicate sorts, a few hundred thousand cells were collected each time from every CD8+ T cell subset. Germline values: CDR1 SEHNR, CDR2 FQNEAQ (reference sequence). The CDR3 contains 15 residues. These data belong to a study of CXCR3-negative and CXCR3-positive naive CD8 T cells. The authors prepared UMI-labeled TRB cDNA libraries by 5' RACE. TCRdb re-analyzed the 5' RACE reads; it lists each CDR3 protein once, without DNA. This table lists tens of thousands of distinct CDR3 sequences. General observations from the study: Against CXCR3-negative naive cells, CXCR3-positive naive cells showed more hydrophobic TRB CDR3s.

The sequenced sample consisted of naive CXCR3+ CD8+ T cells from blood. Subset described: CD45RO-CCR7+CD27+CD95- naive CD8+ T cells expressing CXCR3 (TNR3+). The genes are TRBV7-9 and TRBJ2-2; there is no DNA to check the TCRdb D call of TRBD2. The clonotype was recovered from a human donor in good health. Some clones in this sample may be carry-over from other donors' samples. The CDR3 region is CASSAAGRDTGELFF.